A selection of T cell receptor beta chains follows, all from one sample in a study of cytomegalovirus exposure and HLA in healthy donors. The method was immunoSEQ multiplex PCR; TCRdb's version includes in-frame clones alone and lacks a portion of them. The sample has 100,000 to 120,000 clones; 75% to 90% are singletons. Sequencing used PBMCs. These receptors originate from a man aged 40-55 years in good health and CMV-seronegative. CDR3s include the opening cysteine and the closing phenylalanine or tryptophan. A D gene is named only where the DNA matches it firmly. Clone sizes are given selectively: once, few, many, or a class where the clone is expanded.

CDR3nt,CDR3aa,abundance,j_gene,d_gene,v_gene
TGCGCCAGCAGCTCGCAGACAGGGGGCTCCTACGAGCAGTACTTC,CASSSQTGGSYEQYF,.,TRBJ2-7,TRBD1,TRBV5-1
TGTGCCAGCAGAACTACAGGGTCGGGGAATTCACCCCTCCACTTT,CASRTTGSGNSPLHF,.,TRBJ1-6,.,TRBV28
TGCGCCAGCAGCCAAGGGCGGGGTGGGCCCGGGTGGGATGAAAAACTGTTTTTT,CASSQGRGGPGWDEKLFF,.,TRBJ1-4,.,TRBV4-1
TGTGCCAGCAGTGAAGTCTGGCAGGTTAATTCACCCCTCCACTTT,CASSEVWQVNSPLHF,.,TRBJ1-6,.,TRBV6-1
TGTGCCAGCAGTGAACGGACAGGAGGTGACTATGGCTACACCTTC,CASSERTGGDYGYTF,.,TRBJ1-2,TRBD1,TRBV2
TGCGCCAGCAGCTTGGCCACAGGGGGTATCTACGAGCAGTACTTC,CASSLATGGIYEQYF,.,TRBJ2-7,TRBD1,TRBV5-1
TGTGCCAGCAGCTCCTTAGCGGGGGCCCCCGTCGAGCAGTACTTC,CASSSLAGAPVEQYF,few,TRBJ2-7,TRBD2,TRBV11-2
TGTGCCAGCAGGCCAGGGGGCAGTCAGCCCCAGCATTTT,CASRPGGSQPQHF,.,TRBJ1-5,TRBD1,TRBV28
TGTGCCAGCAGTATAATTTCAGGGGAAGCTTTCTTT,CASSIISGEAFF,.,TRBJ1-1,.,TRBV5-4
TGTGCCAGCAGTTACTCTCAGGGGGTCACCCAGTACTTC,CASSYSQGVTQYF,.,TRBJ2-5,TRBD1,TRBV6-5
TGCGCCAGCAGCCAAGGTGGACTCCCATGGGGTGAAAAACTGTTTTTT,CASSQGGLPWGEKLFF,.,TRBJ1-4,.,TRBV4-1
TGTGCCAGCAGTGACCTTCTCGGCCCAGGAGGAAACACCATATATTTT,CASSDLLGPGGNTIYF,.,TRBJ1-3,.,TRBV25-1
TGTGCCAGCAGCGCCGTCTACGAAAAACTGTTTTTT,CASSAVYEKLFF,few,TRBJ1-4,.,TRBV6-1
TGTGCCAGCAGTCTTTCCGGGACAGCGAACACTGAAGCTTTCTTT,CASSLSGTANTEAFF,.,TRBJ1-1,TRBD1,TRBV6-5
TGTGCCAGCAGCTTGCGCGGGGGGCCCTCCTACGAGCAGTACTTC,CASSLRGGPSYEQYF,.,TRBJ2-7,TRBD2,TRBV5-6
TGTGCCAGCAGCTTGAGGCGGGGCAGAACCTACGAGCAGTACTTC,CASSLRRGRTYEQYF,few,TRBJ2-7,.,TRBV7-2
TGTGCCAGCAGTTTTGTCTTAGGGGGAGGAAACACCATATATTTT,CASSFVLGGGNTIYF,once,TRBJ1-3,.,TRBV28
TGTGCCAGCAGCACCCGGACAGCCATACTCATGGGGGGGACTGAAGCTTTCTTT,CASSTRTAILMGGTEAFF,.,TRBJ1-1,.,TRBV13
TGTGCCAGCAGTGGGGACATAGGTGAAAAACTGTTTTTT,CASSGDIGEKLFF,.,TRBJ1-4,.,TRBV2
TGTGCCAGTAGTGATCGGAGTGGACAGCCCCAGCATTTT,CASSDRSGQPQHF,.,TRBJ1-5,.,TRBV19
TGTGCCAGCAGCTTGGGCGGCCGGGAAGCTTTCTTT,CASSLGGREAFF,.,TRBJ1-1,.,TRBV5-6
TGTGCCAGCAGTTACTCAGGGGGTCTTACCGGGGAGCTGTTTTTT,CASSYSGGLTGELFF,.,TRBJ2-2,.,TRBV6-5
TGCGCCAGCAGCTCGGGACAGGGATTGAACACTGAAGCTTTCTTT,CASSSGQGLNTEAFF,.,TRBJ1-1,TRBD1,TRBV5-1
TGTGCCAGCAGTACAAGGGGTACGAGATCACCCCTCCACTTT,CASSTRGTRSPLHF,.,TRBJ1-6,.,TRBV6-5
TGTGCCAGCAGTGAGGCTAGCGGGGGGGCCTTCGAGCAGTACTTC,CASSEASGGAFEQYF,few,TRBJ2-7,TRBD2,TRBV6-1
TGTGCCAGCAGCTTACCCCGGAGGATGAACACTGAAGCTTTCTTT,CASSLPRRMNTEAFF,.,TRBJ1-1,.,TRBV13
TGTGCCAGCAGGGGAGATGATCAGCCCCAGCATTTT,CASRGDDQPQHF,few,TRBJ1-5,.,TRBV2
TGTGCCATCGGGAGGAGCTCCTACGAGCAGTACTTC,CAIGRSSYEQYF,.,TRBJ2-7,.,TRBV10-3
TGTGCCAGCAGCCAAGAGACAGGGGGGGACACAGATACGCAGTATTTT,CASSQETGGDTDTQYF,.,TRBJ2-3,TRBD1,TRBV4-2
TGTGCCAGCAGCCAAGATGGGACTAGTAAAACCATTCAGTACTTC,CASSQDGTSKTIQYF,few,TRBJ2-4,TRBD2,TRBV4-2
TGCGCCAGCAGTGCAGGGACAGGGGCGAATAATTCACCCCTCCACTTT,CASSAGTGANNSPLHF,.,TRBJ1-6,TRBD1,TRBV10-2
TGTGCCACCCGACCAAGACAGGGTAGTCTAGAGACCCAGTACTTC,CATRPRQGSLETQYF,.,TRBJ2-5,TRBD1,TRBV28
TGTGCCAGCAGCTTCGAACAACGAGAGACCCAGTACTTC,CASSFEQRETQYF,few,TRBJ2-5,.,TRBV5-4
TGTGCCACCCGAGTGGGGCCCACTAATGAAAAACTGTTTTTT,CATRVGPTNEKLFF,.,TRBJ1-4,.,TRBV7-2
TGTGCCAGCAGCGGGGACAGGATAAGCAATCAGCCCCAGCATTTT,CASSGDRISNQPQHF,.,TRBJ1-5,TRBD1,TRBV2
TGTGCCAGCAATCTTAGGGGAGGCCAGCCCCAGCATTTT,CASNLRGGQPQHF,.,TRBJ1-5,.,TRBV2
TGTGCCAGCAGTGAAGCCCCGGGTGGCTACACCTTC,CASSEAPGGYTF,few,TRBJ1-2,.,TRBV6-1